This is a list of T cell receptor beta chains from one sample in a study of control samples from healthy donors and cancer patients. Profiling relied on immunoSEQ multiplex PCR, and the TCRdb table lists in-frame clones only, not all of them. The sample has about 170,000 clones, 91% seen once; the top ten hold approximately 1.5%. The source material was blood. Receptor source: a woman younger than 45 in good health. The CDR3 runs from the conserved cysteine through the conserved F or W. Fields, in order: J gene, V gene, CDR3 protein.

>TRBJ2-3|TRBV15
CATSRDLRTDTQYF
>TRBJ1-2|TRBV12-3/TRBV12-4
CASSPGDYGYTF
>TRBJ2-7|TRBV5-1
CASSLGPGYYEQYF
>TRBJ1-5|TRBV12-3/TRBV12-4
CASSLDRDQPQHF
>TRBJ1-1|TRBV4-2
CASSQDPPSRGQRTEAFF
>TRBJ2-1|TRBV12-3/TRBV12-4
CASSLGLVNEQFF
>TRBJ2-2|TRBV27
CASSLRQSNTGELFF
>TRBJ1-3|TRBV2
CASTLQDLSGNTIYF
>TRBJ2-7|TRBV10-3
CAISESDRGYEQYF
>TRBJ2-1|TRBV3-1/TRBV3-2
CASSPKKGSYNEQFF
>TRBJ1-1|TRBV18
CASFPTMNTEAFF
>TRBJ2-2|TRBV7-9
CASSLVGGTGELFF
>TRBJ1-3|TRBV24-1
CATPGRNSGNTIYF
>TRBJ2-5|TRBV24-1
CATNEGSQETQYF
>TRBJ1-1|TRBV6-2/TRBV6-3
CASSYWGEAEAFF
>TRBJ2-5|TRBV10-3
CAISDRKGETQYF
>TRBJ1-1|TRBV19
CASIPRQGNTEAFF
>TRBJ1-5|TRBV19
CASSILGTGSNQPQHF
>TRBJ2-1|TRBV9
CASSVGTSGSNEQFF
>TRBJ2-5|TRBV7-3
CASSPDRGETQYF
>TRBJ2-3|TRBV7-9
CASSLGGPDTQYF
>TRBJ1-1|TRBV11-3
CASSLGVSTEAFF
>TRBJ1-3|TRBV12-5
CASGSGRDSGNTIYF
>TRBJ2-7|TRBV4-1
CASSRDRGFEQYF
>TRBJ1-2|TRBV28
CASSWRGNPYGYTF
>TRBJ1-1|TRBV12-5
CASGFGGQNTEAFF
>TRBJ2-5|TRBV11-1
CASSPLPTGGETQYF
>TRBJ1-1|TRBV9
CASSVVQGKWDTEAFF
>TRBJ2-7|TRBV5-5
CASSLSASPNYEQYF
>TRBJ1-1|TRBV11-2
CASSLTGGTEAFF
>TRBJ1-6|TRBV19
CASSGTYNSPLHF
>TRBJ1-5|TRBV2
CASSGQANQPQHF
>TRBJ2-1|TRBV20-1
CSASAWGSGSYNEQFF
>TRBJ1-1|TRBV5-1
CASRQGANTEAFF
>TRBJ2-7|TRBV15
CATSRDRGGDEQYF
>TRBJ1-2|TRBV6-2/TRBV6-3
CASSGGVGYGYTF
>TRBJ1-5|TRBV4-3
CASSQDRGSNQPQHF
>TRBJ1-3|TRBV11-2
CASSLAGQSSGNTIYF
>TRBJ2-5|TRBV6-2/TRBV6-3
CASSYSTGGAETQYF
>TRBJ2-2|TRBV5-1
CASSLGLYTGELFF
>TRBJ1-1|TRBV11-1
CASSLAGTGRGKTEAFF
>TRBJ2-5|TRBV7-8
CASSPPGLAGGLKTQYF
>TRBJ2-7|TRBV29-1
CSVRVIGSYEQYF
>TRBJ2-7|TRBV7-9
CASSPRLAGVYEQYF
>TRBJ2-7|TRBV5-4
CASSLRDRTSYEQYF
>TRBJ2-6|TRBV28
CASSLGGTDGANVLTF
>TRBJ2-7|TRBV11-3
CASSSRRSSYEQYF
>TRBJ2-5|TRBV12-3/TRBV12-4
CASSLWGEETQYF
>TRBJ2-3|TRBV28
CASSNGDTQYF
>TRBJ1-5|TRBV19
CASSMGHYQPQHF
>TRBJ1-2|TRBV29-1
CSVEDTGTANYGYTF
>TRBJ2-2|TRBV11-1
CASSLGQGATGELFF